This T cell receptor (beta chain) was captured in a study of blood T cell repertoires in COVID-19. Across the study: Sources were T cells, B-cell-depleted T cells, or PBMCs; the material itself was cDNA or gDNA.

Original handling: Amplification of reference gene primers was used by the study to estimate nucleated cell counts. Method: immunoSEQ multiplex PCR; TCRdb's copy keeps in-frame clones and lacks some. Clonal size and the V and J genes are those of that table, whereas D and trimming came from the DNA. The repertoire consists of tens of thousands of clones, with around 91% occurring once and the leading ten covering 25% to 30%. Trimming shortened V by 9 bases and J by 8 bases, and 21 bases separated the two germline ends. The CDR3 totals 14 residues. Germline lookup yields CDR1 KGHDR and CDR2 SFDVKD. The chain links TRBV24-1 to TRBJ1-2; TRBD1 might be the D (5 bases). The TCR sequence derives from a man in his fifties or sixties with active or convalescent COVID-19. Sequencing was performed on peripheral blood. CDR3: CATSRDGGPWGYTF. CDR3 bases: TGTGCCACCTCGCGGGACGGCGGACCCTGGGGCTACACCTTC.